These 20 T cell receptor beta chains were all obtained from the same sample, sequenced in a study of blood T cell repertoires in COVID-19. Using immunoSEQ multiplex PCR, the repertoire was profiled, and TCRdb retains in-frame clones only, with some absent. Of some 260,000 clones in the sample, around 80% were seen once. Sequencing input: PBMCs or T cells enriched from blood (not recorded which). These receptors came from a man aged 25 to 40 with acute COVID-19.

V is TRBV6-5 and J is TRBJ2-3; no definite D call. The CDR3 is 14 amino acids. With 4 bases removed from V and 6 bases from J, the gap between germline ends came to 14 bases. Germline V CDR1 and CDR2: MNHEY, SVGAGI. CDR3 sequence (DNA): TGTGCCAGCAGTTTCACCACGGCAGGCGATACGCAGTATTTT. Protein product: CASSFTTAGDTQYF.

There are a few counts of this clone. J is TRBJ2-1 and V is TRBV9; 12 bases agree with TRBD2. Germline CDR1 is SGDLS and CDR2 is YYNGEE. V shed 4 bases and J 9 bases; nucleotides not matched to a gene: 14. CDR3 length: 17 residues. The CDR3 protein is CASSLRPPSGGAGEQFF. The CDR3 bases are TGTGCCAGCAGCCTAAGACCCCCTAGCGGGGGGGCAGGTGAGCAGTTCTTC. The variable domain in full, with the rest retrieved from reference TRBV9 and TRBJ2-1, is DSGVTQTPKHLITATGQRVTLRCSPRSGDLSVYWYQQSLDQGLQFLIQYYNGEERAKGNILERFSAQQFPDLHSELNLSSLELGDSALYFCASSLRPPSGGAGEQFFGPGTRLTVL.

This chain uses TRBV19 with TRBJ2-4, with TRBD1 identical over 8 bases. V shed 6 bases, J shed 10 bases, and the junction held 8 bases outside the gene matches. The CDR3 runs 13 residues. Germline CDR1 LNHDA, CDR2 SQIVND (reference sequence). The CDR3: CASSVGRGRIQYF. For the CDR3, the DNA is TGTGCCAGTAGCGTGGGCAGGGGGCGGATTCAGTACTTC.

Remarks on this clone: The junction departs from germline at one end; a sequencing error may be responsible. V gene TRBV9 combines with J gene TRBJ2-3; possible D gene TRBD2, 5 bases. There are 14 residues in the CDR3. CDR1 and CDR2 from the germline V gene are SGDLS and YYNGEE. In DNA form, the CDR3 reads TGTGCCAGCAACGTAGGGCGGGGCACAGATACGCAGTATTTT. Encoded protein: CASNVGRGTDTQYF.

The CDR3 reads CASSLEGRDEKLFF. The DNA for the CDR3 is TGCGCCAGCAGCTTAGAAGGGCGGGACGAAAAACTGTTTTTT. The genes are TRBV5-1 and TRBJ1-4; tentatively, D is TRBD1 (5 bases). The CDR3 has 14 amino acids. Germline values: CDR1 SGHRS, CDR2 YFSETQ. V gave up 2 bases and J gave up 8 bases, with 13 bases separating them.

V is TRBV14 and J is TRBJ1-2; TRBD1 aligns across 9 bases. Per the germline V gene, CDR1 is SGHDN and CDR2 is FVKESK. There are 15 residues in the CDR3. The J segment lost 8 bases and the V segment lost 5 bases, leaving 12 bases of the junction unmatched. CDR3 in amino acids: CASSTRGTGSGGYTF. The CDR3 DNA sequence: TGTGCCAGCAGCACCCGAGGGACAGGGAGCGGAGGCTACACCTTC.

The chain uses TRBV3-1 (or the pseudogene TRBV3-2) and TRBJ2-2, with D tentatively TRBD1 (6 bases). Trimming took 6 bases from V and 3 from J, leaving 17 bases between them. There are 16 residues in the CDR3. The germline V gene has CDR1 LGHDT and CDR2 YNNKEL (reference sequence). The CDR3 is CASSYTWGRDTGELFF. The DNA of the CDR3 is TGTGCCAGCAGTTACACGTGGGGGCGCGACACCGGGGAGCTGTTTTTT.

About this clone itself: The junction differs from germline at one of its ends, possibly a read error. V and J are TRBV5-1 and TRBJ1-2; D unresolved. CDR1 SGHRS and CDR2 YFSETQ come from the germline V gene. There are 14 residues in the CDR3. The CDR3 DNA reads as TGTGCCAGCAGCTTGGCCAGTCCTTCCTATGGCTACACCTTC. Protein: CASSLASPSYGYTF.

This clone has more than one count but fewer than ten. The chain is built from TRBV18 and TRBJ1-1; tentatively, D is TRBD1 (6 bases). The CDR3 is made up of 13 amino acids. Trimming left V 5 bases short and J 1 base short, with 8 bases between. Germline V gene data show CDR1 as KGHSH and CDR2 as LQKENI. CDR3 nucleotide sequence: TGTGCCAGCTCAGGGGGACAGAACACTGAAGCTTTCTTT. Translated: CASSGGQNTEAFF.

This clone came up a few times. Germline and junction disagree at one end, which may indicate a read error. CDR3 loop: CASSLFGATNEKLFF. The CDR3 region has the DNA TGTGCCAGCAGCTTGTTTGGAGCAACTAATGAAAAACTGTTTTTT. This sequence joins TRBV5-1 and TRBJ1-4; D is uncertain. The V gene's germline CDR1 is SGHRS and CDR2 YFSETQ. CDR3 length equals 15 residues.

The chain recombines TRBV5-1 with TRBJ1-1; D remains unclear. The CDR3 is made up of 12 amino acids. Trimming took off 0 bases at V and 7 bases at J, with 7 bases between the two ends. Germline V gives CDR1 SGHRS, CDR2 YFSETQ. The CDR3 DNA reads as TGCGCCAGCAGCTTGGGAGCCTTTGAAGCTTTCTTT. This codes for CASSLGAFEAFF.

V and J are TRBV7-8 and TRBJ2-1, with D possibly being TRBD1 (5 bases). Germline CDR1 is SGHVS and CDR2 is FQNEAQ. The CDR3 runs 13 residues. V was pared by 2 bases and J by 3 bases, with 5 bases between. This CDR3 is CASSLRGYNEQFF. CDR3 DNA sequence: TGTGCCAGCAGCTTAAGGGGCTACAATGAGCAGTTCTTC.

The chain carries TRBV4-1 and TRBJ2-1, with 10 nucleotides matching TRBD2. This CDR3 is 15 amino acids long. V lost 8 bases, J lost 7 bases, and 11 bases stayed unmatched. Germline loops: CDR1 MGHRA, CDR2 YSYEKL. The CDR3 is CASRPDGAGGNEQFF. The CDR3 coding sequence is TGCGCCAGCCGACCCGACGGAGCGGGGGGGAATGAGCAGTTCTTC.

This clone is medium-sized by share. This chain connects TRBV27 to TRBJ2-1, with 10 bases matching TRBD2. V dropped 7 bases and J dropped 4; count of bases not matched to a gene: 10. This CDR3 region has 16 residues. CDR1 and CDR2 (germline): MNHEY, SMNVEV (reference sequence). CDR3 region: CASTFRSSGSYNEQFF. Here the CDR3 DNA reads TGTGCCAGCACCTTTAGGTCTAGCGGGAGTTACAATGAGCAGTTCTTC.

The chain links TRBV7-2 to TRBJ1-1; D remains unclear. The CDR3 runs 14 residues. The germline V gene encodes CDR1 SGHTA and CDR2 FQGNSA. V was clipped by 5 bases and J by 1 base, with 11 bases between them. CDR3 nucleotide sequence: TGTGCCAGCAGCGCAGGACTCTGGAACACTGAAGCTTTCTTT. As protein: CASSAGLWNTEAFF.

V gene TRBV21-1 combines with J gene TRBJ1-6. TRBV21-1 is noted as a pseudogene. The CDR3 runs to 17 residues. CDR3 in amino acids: CASSILGGGSYNSPLHF. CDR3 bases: TGTGCCAGCAGCATCCTAGGGGGGGGCTCCTATAATTCACCCCTCCACTTT.

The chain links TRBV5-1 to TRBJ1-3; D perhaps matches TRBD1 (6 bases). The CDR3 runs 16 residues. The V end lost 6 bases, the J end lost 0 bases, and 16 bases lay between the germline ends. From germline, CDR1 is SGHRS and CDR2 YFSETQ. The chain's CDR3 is CASTNRGGSSGNTIYF. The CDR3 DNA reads TGCGCCAGCACCAATAGGGGGGGCTCCTCTGGAAACACCATATATTTT.

CDR3: CASSGTGPNTGELFF. The DNA of the CDR3 is TGTGCCAGCAGCGGTACAGGGCCGAACACCGGGGAGCTGTTTTTT. The rearrangement joins TRBV7-9 to TRBJ2-2, with D possibly TRBD1 on 6 matching bases. The CDR3 is 15 residues long. Germline CDR1 and CDR2: SEHNR and FQNEAQ (reference sequence). With 5 bases removed from V and 0 bases from J, the gap between germline ends came to 10 bases. Full variable domain (remainder filled in from reference TRBV7-9 and TRBJ2-2): DTGVSQNPRHKITKRGQNVTFRCDPISEHNRLYWYRQTLGQGPEFLTYFQNEAQLEKSRLLSDRFSAERPKGSFSTLEIQRTEQGDSAMYLCASSGTGPNTGELFFGEGSRLTVL.

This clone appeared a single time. The CDR3: CASSVGGTSLPDTQYF. The CDR3 nucleotides read TGTGCCAGCAGCGTAGGAGGGACTAGCTTGCCAGATACGCAGTATTTT. The rearrangement joins TRBV9 to TRBJ2-3, with 9 bases identical to TRBD2. Unmatched junction bases numbered 6, after V lost 0 bases and J lost 4 bases. CDR1 and CDR2 from the germline V gene are SGDLS and YYNGEE. This CDR3 contains 16 residues.

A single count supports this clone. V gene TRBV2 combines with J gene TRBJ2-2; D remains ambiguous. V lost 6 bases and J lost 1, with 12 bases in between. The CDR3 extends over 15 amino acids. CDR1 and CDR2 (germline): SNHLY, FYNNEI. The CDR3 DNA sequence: TGTGCCAGCAGGGCGGCTAACCTGAACACCGGGGAGCTGTTTTTT. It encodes CASRAANLNTGELFF.